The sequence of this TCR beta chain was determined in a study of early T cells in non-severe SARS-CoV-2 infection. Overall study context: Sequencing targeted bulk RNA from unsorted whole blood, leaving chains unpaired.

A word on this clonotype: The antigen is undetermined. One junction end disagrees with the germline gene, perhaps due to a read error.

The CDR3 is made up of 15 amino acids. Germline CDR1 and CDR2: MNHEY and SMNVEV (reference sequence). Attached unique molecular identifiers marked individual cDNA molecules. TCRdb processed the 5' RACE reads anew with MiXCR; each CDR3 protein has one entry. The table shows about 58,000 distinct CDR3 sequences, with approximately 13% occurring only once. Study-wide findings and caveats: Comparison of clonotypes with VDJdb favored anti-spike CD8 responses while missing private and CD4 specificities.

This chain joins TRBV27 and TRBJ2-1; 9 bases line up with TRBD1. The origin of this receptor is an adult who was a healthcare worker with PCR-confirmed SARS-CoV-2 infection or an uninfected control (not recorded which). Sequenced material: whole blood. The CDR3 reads CASSSGTGSYNEQFF. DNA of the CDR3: TGTGCCAGCAGCTCGGGGACAGGGAGCTACAATGAACAGTTCTTC.